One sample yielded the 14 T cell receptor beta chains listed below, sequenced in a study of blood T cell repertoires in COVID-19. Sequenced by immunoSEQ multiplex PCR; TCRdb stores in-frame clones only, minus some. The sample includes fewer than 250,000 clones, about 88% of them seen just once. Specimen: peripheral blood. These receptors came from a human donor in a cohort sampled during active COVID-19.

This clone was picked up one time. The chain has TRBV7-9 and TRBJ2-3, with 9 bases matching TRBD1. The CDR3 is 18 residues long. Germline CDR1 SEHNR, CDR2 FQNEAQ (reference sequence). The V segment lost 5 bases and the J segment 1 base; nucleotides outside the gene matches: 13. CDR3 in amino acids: CASSHGQGPGRGTDTQYF. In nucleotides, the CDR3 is TGTGCCAGCAGCCATGGACAGGGGCCCGGTCGGGGCACAGATACGCAGTATTTT.

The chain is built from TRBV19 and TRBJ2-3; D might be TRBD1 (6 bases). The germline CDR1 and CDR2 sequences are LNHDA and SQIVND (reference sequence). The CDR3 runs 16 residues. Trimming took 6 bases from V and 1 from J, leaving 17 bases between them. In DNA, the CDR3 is TGTGCCAGTAGCGACTACAGGGAAGTGGGCACAGATACGCAGTATTTT. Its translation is CASSDYREVGTDTQYF.

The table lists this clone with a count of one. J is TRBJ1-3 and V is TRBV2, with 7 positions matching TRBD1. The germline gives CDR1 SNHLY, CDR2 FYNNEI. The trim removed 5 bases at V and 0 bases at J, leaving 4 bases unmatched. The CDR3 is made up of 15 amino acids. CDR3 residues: CASSSGQYSGNTIYF. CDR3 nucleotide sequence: TGTGCCAGCAGTTCGGGACAGTACTCTGGAAACACCATATATTTT. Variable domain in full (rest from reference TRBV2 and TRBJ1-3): EPEVTQTPSHQVTQMGQEVILRCVPISNHLYFYWYRQILGQKVEFLVSFYNNEISEKSEIFDDQFSVERPDGSNFTLKIRSTKLEDSAMYFCASSSGQYSGNTIYFGEGSWLTVV.

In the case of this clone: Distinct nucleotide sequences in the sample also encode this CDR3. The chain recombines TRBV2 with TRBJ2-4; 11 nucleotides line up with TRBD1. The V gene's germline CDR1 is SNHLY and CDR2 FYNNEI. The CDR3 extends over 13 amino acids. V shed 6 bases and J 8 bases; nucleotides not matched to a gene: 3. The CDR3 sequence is CASRGTGGDIQYF. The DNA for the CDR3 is TGTGCCAGCAGAGGGACAGGGGGGGACATTCAGTACTTC.

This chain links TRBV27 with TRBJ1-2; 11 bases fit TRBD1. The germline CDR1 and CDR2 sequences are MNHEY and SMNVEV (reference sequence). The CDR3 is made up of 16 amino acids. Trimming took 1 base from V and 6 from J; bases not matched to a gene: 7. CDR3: CASSLYRGQGVNGYTF. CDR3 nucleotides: TGTGCCAGCAGTTTATATAGGGGACAGGGGGTCAATGGCTACACCTTC.

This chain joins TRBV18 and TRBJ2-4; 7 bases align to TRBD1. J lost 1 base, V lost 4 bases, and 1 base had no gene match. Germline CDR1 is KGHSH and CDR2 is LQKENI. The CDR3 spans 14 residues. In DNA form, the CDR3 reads TGTGCCAGCTCACAGGGGGCGGCCAAAAACATTCAGTACTTC. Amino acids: CASSQGAAKNIQYF.

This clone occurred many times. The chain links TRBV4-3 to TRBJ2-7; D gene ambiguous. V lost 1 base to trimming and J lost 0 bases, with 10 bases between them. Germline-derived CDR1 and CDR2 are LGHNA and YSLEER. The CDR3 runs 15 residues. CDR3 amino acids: CASSQVVDSSYEQYF. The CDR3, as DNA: TGCGCCAGCAGCCAAGTGGTTGACTCCTCCTACGAGCAGTACTTC.

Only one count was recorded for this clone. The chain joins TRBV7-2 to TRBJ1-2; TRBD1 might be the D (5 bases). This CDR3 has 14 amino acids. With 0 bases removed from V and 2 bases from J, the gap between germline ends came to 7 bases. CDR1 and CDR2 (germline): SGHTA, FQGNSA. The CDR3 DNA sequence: TGTGCCAGCAGCTTAGCAGGGGCCAACTATGGCTACACCTTC. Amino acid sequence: CASSLAGANYGYTF.

DNA of the CDR3: TGTGCCAGCAGCTTAGTACAGATAAGCTCCTATAATTCACCCCTCCACTTT. Translation: CASSLVQISSYNSPLHF. The chain recombines TRBV7-2 with TRBJ1-6, with D unclear. The CDR3 length is 17 residues. Germline values: CDR1 SGHTA, CDR2 FQGNSA. V was trimmed by 1 base and J by 0 bases, leaving 10 bases between them.

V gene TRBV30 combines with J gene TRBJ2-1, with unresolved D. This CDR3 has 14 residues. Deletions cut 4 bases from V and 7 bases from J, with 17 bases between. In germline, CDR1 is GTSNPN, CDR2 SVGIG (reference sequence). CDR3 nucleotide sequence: TGTGCCTGGACATACAGCCTTTCCATGAATGAGCAGTTCTTC. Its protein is CAWTYSLSMNEQFF.

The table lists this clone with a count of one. This chain's CDR3 is CASSLEAGVGTEAFF. CDR3 nucleotide sequence: TGCGCCAGCAGCTTGGAGGCAGGGGTAGGGACTGAAGCTTTCTTT. V and J are TRBV5-1 and TRBJ1-1, with D perhaps matching TRBD1 (6 bases). V lost 0 bases and J 5 bases, leaving 14 bases between the germline ends. This CDR3 is 15 amino acids long. Looked up from germline, CDR1 is SGHRS and CDR2 is YFSETQ.

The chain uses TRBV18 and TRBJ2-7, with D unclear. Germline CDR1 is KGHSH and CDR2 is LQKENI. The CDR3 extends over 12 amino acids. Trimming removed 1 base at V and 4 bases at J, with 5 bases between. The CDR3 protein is CASSPQQYEQYF. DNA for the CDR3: TGTGCCAGCTCACCACAACAGTACGAGCAGTACTTC.

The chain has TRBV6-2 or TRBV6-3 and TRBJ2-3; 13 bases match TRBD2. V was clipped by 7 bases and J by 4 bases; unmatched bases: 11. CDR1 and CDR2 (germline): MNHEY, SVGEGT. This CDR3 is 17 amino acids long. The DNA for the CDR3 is TGTGCCAGCACCCCCGGACTAGCGGGAGTCTGGGCAGATACGCAGTATTTT. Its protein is CASTPGLAGVWADTQYF.

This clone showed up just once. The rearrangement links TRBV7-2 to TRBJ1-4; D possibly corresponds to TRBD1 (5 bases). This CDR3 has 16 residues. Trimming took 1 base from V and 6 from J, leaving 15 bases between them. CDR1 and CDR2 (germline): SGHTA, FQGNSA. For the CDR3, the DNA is TGTGCCAGCAGCTTAGTCGGGGGGGAGGTATATGAAAAACTGTTTTTT. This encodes CASSLVGGEVYEKLFF. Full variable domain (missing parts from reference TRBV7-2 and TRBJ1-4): GAGVSQSPSNKVTEKGKDVELRCDPISGHTALYWYRQSLGQGLEFLIYFQGNSAPDKSGLPSDRFSAERTGGSVSTLTIQRTQQEDSAVYLCASSLVGGEVYEKLFFGSGTQLSVL.